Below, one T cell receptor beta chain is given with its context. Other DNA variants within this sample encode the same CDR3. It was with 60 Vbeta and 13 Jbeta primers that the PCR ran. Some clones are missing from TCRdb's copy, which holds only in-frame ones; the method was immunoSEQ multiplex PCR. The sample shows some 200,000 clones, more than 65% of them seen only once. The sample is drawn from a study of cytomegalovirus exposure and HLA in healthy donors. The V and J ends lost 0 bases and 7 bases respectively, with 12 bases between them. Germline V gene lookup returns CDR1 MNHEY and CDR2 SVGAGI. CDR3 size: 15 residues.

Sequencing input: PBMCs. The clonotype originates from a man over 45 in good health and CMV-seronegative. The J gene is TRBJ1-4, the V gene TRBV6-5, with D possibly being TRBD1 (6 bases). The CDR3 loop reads CASSYSGGGGEKLFF. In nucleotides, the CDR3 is TGTGCCAGCAGTTACTCAGGGGGGGGTGGTGAAAAACTGTTTTTT.